The subject of this entry is one T cell receptor beta chain. V was cut by 2 bases and J by 6 bases, with 10 bases left in between. This CDR3 has 14 residues. The germline CDR1 and CDR2 sequences are KGHSH and LQKENI. TCRdb keeps only in-frame clones here, not all; method: immunoSEQ multiplex PCR. The table records about 330,000 clones, roughly 85% of them present only once. The data belong to a study of blood T cell repertoires in COVID-19. Study-wide context: Italy, Spain and the United States were the sources of the convalescent and acute COVID-19 samples. The analysed material was cDNA or gDNA that came from T cells, B-cell-depleted T cells, or PBMCs.

Sequenced: peripheral blood. The chain uses TRBV18 and TRBJ2-2; D is ambiguous. The TCR comes from a human donor in a cohort sampled during active COVID-19. The CDR3 nucleotides read TGTGCCAGCTCACCAGAGTTTCCCGCCGGGGAGCTGTTTTTT. Its protein product is CASSPEFPAGELFF. The whole variable domain, remainder taken from reference TRBV18 and TRBJ2-2, is NAGVMQNPRHLVRRRGQEARLRCSPMKGHSHVYWYRQLPEEGLKFMVYLQKENIIDESGMPKERFSAEFPKEGPSILRIQQVVRGDSAAYFCASSPEFPAGELFFGEGSRLTVL.